The present entry profiles one T cell receptor (beta chain) with its context. The CDR3 contains 14 residues. CDR1 and CDR2 from the germline V gene are MNHEY and SVGAGI. With V trimmed by 5 bases and J by 9 bases, 10 bases remained unmatched. The source of the sample is a study of blood T cell repertoires in COVID-19. Study background: There were acute and convalescent COVID-19 samples, and they came from the United States, Italy and Spain. In each case, the material was cDNA or gDNA derived from T cells, B-cell-depleted T cells, or PBMCs.

In the authors' methods: Amplified reference gene primers provided the basis for estimating nucleated cell counts. Sequencing used immunoSEQ multiplex PCR; TCRdb keeps in-frame clones, though not all of them. That table is the source of V, J and clone size, and D and trimming were worked out from the DNA. Found here are about 160,000 clones, roughly 88% of them singletons; the top ten hold less than 2.5%. J is TRBJ1-2 and V is TRBV6-5; 9 bases are shared with TRBD1. The sequenced sample was peripheral blood. The source of this sequence is a young man with acute or convalescent COVID-19. Written as DNA, the CDR3 is TGTGCCAGCAGTCCGGGACAGGGTGTTAAGAGCTACACCTTC. It encodes CASSPGQGVKSYTF.